Shown below are 7 T cell receptor beta chains from a single sample sequenced in a study of T cells after yellow fever vaccination. Using its own MiXCR run on the 5' RACE reads, TCRdb lists one record per CDR3 protein. The repertoire holds a few hundred thousand distinct CDR3 sequences, with 6.9% as singletons. Sample: CD4+ T cells sorted from PBMCs, taken 15 days after the yellow fever booster vaccination. The receptor set was obtained from a man aged 25-45 years who received the YFV17D yellow fever vaccine.

This clonotype was observed at least ten times. This sequence joins TRBV5-6 and TRBJ2-1; TRBD2 agrees at 8 bases. Germline V lookup: CDR1 SGHDT, CDR2 YYEEEE. Trimming removed 7 bases from V and 3 bases from J; junction bases left unmatched: 15. CDR3 length equals 17 residues. The CDR3 loop reads CASVRSGGPKNYNEQFF. The CDR3 DNA reads as TGTGCCAGCGTTAGGTCGGGAGGGCCTAAAAACTACAATGAGCAGTTCTTC.

This clonotype was picked up many times. This chain links TRBV7-2 with TRBJ2-7, with TRBD1 as a possible D gene (6 bases). V was clipped by 4 bases and J by 4 bases, with 20 bases between them. CDR3 size: 16 residues. Germline values: CDR1 SGHTA, CDR2 FQGNSA. Written as DNA, the CDR3 is TGTGCCAGCAGCTACCCGGTGACAGGTCATGGGTACGAGCAGTACTTC. Its protein product is CASSYPVTGHGYEQYF.

This clonotype was seen at least ten times. The CDR3 DNA reads TGCAGTGCTAGAGATTCTAGCGGGAGCTGGGATACGCAGTATTTT. This codes for CSARDSSGSWDTQYF. The chain has TRBV20-1 and TRBJ2-3; 10 nucleotides line up with TRBD2. CDR3 size: 15 residues. CDR1 DFQATT and CDR2 SNEGSKA come from the germline V gene (reference sequence). Losses at the gene ends were 0 bases for V and 6 bases for J; bases not matched to a gene: 6.

This clonotype appeared a few times. The chain has TRBV11-2 and TRBJ2-6; 9 nucleotides match TRBD1. Losses at the gene ends were 3 bases for V and 1 base for J; bases not matched to a gene: 4. From germline, CDR1 is SGHAT and CDR2 FQNNGV. This CDR3 contains 17 residues. This CDR3 reads CASSFGTGLSGANVLTF. The CDR3 DNA reads TGTGCCAGCAGCTTCGGGACAGGGCTATCTGGGGCCAACGTCCTGACTTTC.

There are a few counts of this clonotype. This chain connects TRBV7-2 to TRBJ2-7, with 9 bases aligning to TRBD2. The CDR3 spans 14 residues. Germline lookup yields CDR1 SGHTA and CDR2 FQGNSA. Germline trimming cut 6 bases from V and 3 bases from J; bases unmatched to any gene: 6. The CDR3 DNA reads as TGTGCCAGCAGTCACACTAGCGGGTACTACGAGCAGTACTTC. Translating gives CASSHTSGYYEQYF.

In this sample, this clonotype turned up many times. This chain uses TRBV19 with TRBJ2-7; TRBD1 matches 8 bases. From germline, CDR1 is LNHDA and CDR2 SQIVND (reference sequence). The CDR3 has 17 residues. V was pared by 1 base and J by 0 bases, with 8 bases of the junction left unmatched. The CDR3: CASSIVPRQGASYEQYF. DNA of the CDR3: TGTGCCAGTAGTATAGTCCCTCGGCAGGGGGCCTCCTACGAGCAGTACTTC.

On this clonotype: A clone one base away is much larger, so this may be a read error. V gene TRBV7-2 combines with J gene TRBJ2-1; D remains unclear. The CDR3 is 16 amino acids. Deletions cut 2 bases from V and 0 bases from J, with 11 bases between. Germline CDR1 reads SGHTA; CDR2 reads FQGNSA. In DNA, the CDR3 is TGTGCCAGCAGCTTAAATACACCGAGCTCCTACAATGAGCAGTTCTTC. As protein: CASSLNTPSSYNEQFF.